The subject of this entry is one TCR beta chain. This record belongs to a study of tumor-infiltrating lymphocytes in primary liver carcinoma. The investigators made TCR beta cDNA from around 530 ng total RNA, using a constant-region primer. Nested multiplex PCR, run for three rounds with slightly modified ARM-PCR, yielded TCR beta libraries. It was with TRBV1-TRBV30 forward primers and a C-beta reverse primer that the first two PCR rounds were run, at 10 to 11 cycles each. Via MiXCR, TCRdb re-called the multiplex PCR reads, giving one row per CDR3 protein. The sample shows over 75,000 distinct CDR3 sequences, around 68% of them seen only once. From germline, CDR1 is SGHAT and CDR2 FQNNGV. V was trimmed by 10 bases and J by 2 bases, leaving 21 bases between them. The CDR3 contains 15 residues. The study co-extracted DNA and RNA from 20-30 mg of unsorted bulk tissue.

This TCR derives from a middle-aged man with primary liver carcinoma and hepatitis B virus infection. The chain couples TRBV11-2 to TRBJ2-7, with D possibly matching TRBD2 (6 bases). The sequenced sample was tumor-adjacent normal liver tissue. The CDR3 bases are TGTGCCAACAACCTCGACGGGACTCTACCCTACGAGCAGTACTTC. Its translation is CANNLDGTLPYEQYF.